This is a list of T cell receptor beta chains from one sample in a study of blood T cells in healthy people across ages. TCRdb re-derived calls from the 5' RACE reads in MiXCR, one entry per CDR3 protein. The table includes 550,000 to 750,000 distinct CDR3 sequences, 20% to 25% detected once. The sample consisted of blood. The receptor source for this set is an older man in good health. Both conserved end residues are part of each CDR3. A D gene is named only where the DNA matches it firmly. Size tells how often a clone was seen (once, few, many) or the class of an expanded clone, and some rows leave it out.

d_call	j_call	v_call	clone_size	cdr3_nt	cdr3_aa
NA	TRBJ2-7	TRBV27	few	TGTGCCAGCAGTCGCGACGGGACGCAAACCTACGAGCAGTACTTC	CASSRDGTQTYEQYF
TRBD2	TRBJ2-1	TRBV7-3	few	TGTGCCAGCAGCTTTTCCAGCGGGAGTCAAAATGAGCAGTTCTTC	CASSFSSGSQNEQFF
TRBD2	TRBJ2-5	TRBV29-1	many	TGCAGCGTTGCCCCCGGGACTAGCGGGAGTGAGACCCAGTACTTC	CSVAPGTSGSETQYF
TRBD2	TRBJ2-2	TRBV7-8	few	TGTGCCAGCAGCTCACAACAGAGATTAGCGGGAGGGAAGAACACCGGGGAGCTGTTTTTT	CASSSQQRLAGGKNTGELFF
NA	TRBJ2-5	TRBV12-3/TRBV12-4	many	TGTGCCAGCAGCCCAGCGGAGACCCAGTACTTC	CASSPAETQYF
TRBD2	TRBJ2-1	TRBV20-1	NA	TGCAGTGCTAGAGACGCTAGCGGGCACAGTCAGTTCTTC	CSARDASGHSQFF
NA	TRBJ1-4	TRBV2	few	TGTGCCAGCAGTGAATCGACCGATTTGGGGAAACTGTTTTTT	CASSESTDLGKLFF
TRBD1	TRBJ2-1	TRBV29-1	few	TGCAGCGTTGATGTGGGACAGGGGACCGATGAGCAGTTCTTC	CSVDVGQGTDEQFF
NA	TRBJ2-1	TRBV7-8	few	TGTGCCAGCAGCTTACCCAGACTCACCCCGGAGAAATTCTTC	CASSLPRLTPEKFF
NA	TRBJ2-7	TRBV3-1	NA	TGTGCCAGCAGCCATGCTCACACTACCTACGAGCAGTACTTC	CASSHAHTTYEQYF
NA	TRBJ2-7	TRBV7-9	NA	TGTGCCAGCAGCTTCGGCGCAGGGAGGTTCACCGAGCAGTACTTC	CASSFGAGRFTEQYF
TRBD1	TRBJ2-3	TRBV15	NA	TGTGCCACCAGCAGTCCACAGGGGGCTGCAGGTACGCAGTATTTT	CATSSPQGAAGTQYF
TRBD2	TRBJ2-1	TRBV7-3	few	TGTGCCAGCAGCCCAAAAGGAACCGGGACTAGCGGGAGTCTGTATGAGCAGTTCTTC	CASSPKGTGTSGSLYEQFF
NA	TRBJ1-1	TRBV2	many	TGTGCCAGCAGTGAAGACAGGGACCTTGAAGCTTTCTTT	CASSEDRDLEAFF
NA	TRBJ2-1	TRBV4-1	few	TGCGCCAGCAGCCAAGTTCACACTGGGGTCGGCAATGAGCAGTTCTTC	CASSQVHTGVGNEQFF
NA	TRBJ2-7	TRBV28	NA	TGTGCCAGCAGTTTGACCCTAACACTTTACGAGCAGTACTTC	CASSLTLTLYEQYF
NA	TRBJ2-1	TRBV3-1	NA	TGTGCCAGCAGCCGACGGCCGGTGGCCCCTTACAATGAGCGGTTCTTC	CASSRRPVAPYNERFF
TRBD2	TRBJ2-1	TRBV25-1	many	TGTGCCAGCAGTCCCCCCTGGACTAGCGGGAGGGACGGTGAGCAGTTCTTC	CASSPPWTSGRDGEQFF
NA	TRBJ2-1	TRBV7-9	NA	TGTGCCAGCAACAATGACCGACACAATGAGCAGTTCTTC	CASNNDRHNEQFF
NA	TRBJ2-7	TRBV18	NA	TGTGCCAGCTCAACCAGTCGACCCTACGAGCAGTACTTC	CASSTSRPYEQYF
NA	TRBJ2-4	TRBV4-3	many	TGCGCCAGCAGCCAAGATTCCAGTTCTGACATTCAGTACTTC	CASSQDSSSDIQYF
TRBD2	TRBJ2-2	TRBV6-2/TRBV6-3	NA	TGTGCCAGCACCGGACTAGCGGGGATGAACACCGGGGAGCTGTTTTTT	CASTGLAGMNTGELFF
NA	TRBJ2-7	TRBV27	NA	TGTGCCAGCAGTCCCCTCTGGGGCAGGGAGAACTCCTACGAGCAGTACTTC	CASSPLWGRENSYEQYF
TRBD2	TRBJ2-2	TRBV10-3	NA	TGCGCCATCAGTGAGTGGACTAGCGGGGGAACCGGGGAGCTGTTTTTT	CAISEWTSGGTGELFF
NA	TRBJ2-7	TRBV20-1	few	TGCAGTGCTAGATACCAGCCAGACTACGAGCAGTACTTC	CSARYQPDYEQYF
TRBD2	TRBJ2-5	TRBV20-1	many	TGCAGTGTCACGGGAGGGGAGACCCAGTACTTC	CSVTGGETQYF
NA	TRBJ1-3	TRBV6-5	NA	TGTGCCAGCAGACCAGGACAAGCTGGAAACACCATATATTTT	CASRPGQAGNTIYF
TRBD2	TRBJ2-1	TRBV20-1	NA	TGCAGTGCTGCCGGGACTAGCGGCTACAATGAGCAGTTCTTC	CSAAGTSGYNEQFF
TRBD2	TRBJ2-1	TRBV9	few	TGTGCCAGCAGCGTAGAAGGGACTAGTGGGAGGATCTTCAGCTCCTACAATGAGCAGTTCTTC	CASSVEGTSGRIFSSYNEQFF
TRBD1	TRBJ2-3	TRBV3-1	NA	TGTGCCAGCAGGTCTCAGGGGGTAACAGATACGCAGTATTTT	CASRSQGVTDTQYF
NA	TRBJ1-6	TRBV10-3	NA	TGTGCCATCCGGGGAGGGAGGTCACCCCTCCACTTT	CAIRGGRSPLHF
TRBD2	TRBJ2-5	TRBV20-1	few	TGCAGTGCTATCGGTCCGGCAGGGCGGGGGGAGACCCAGTACTTC	CSAIGPAGRGETQYF
TRBD1	TRBJ2-7	TRBV27	few	TGTGCCAGCAGTTACGACAGGGGAGTCAACGAGCAGTACTTC	CASSYDRGVNEQYF
NA	TRBJ1-5	TRBV19	NA	TGTGCCAGTAGTATTCTGACAGGAACAAATCAGCCCCAGCATTTT	CASSILTGTNQPQHF
TRBD2	TRBJ2-1	TRBV5-5	NA	TGTGCCAGCAGCTGGGGCATGTCGGGAGGTAAGGATGAGCAGTTCTTC	CASSWGMSGGKDEQFF
NA	TRBJ2-1	TRBV28	NA	TGTGCCAGCAGTCTCGAGCGCAGGTGGTTCTTC	CASSLERRWFF
NA	TRBJ2-7	TRBV6-1	NA	TGTGCCAGCAGTGAGGAGGGAAGATACGAGCAGTACTTC	CASSEEGRYEQYF
TRBD1	TRBJ2-1	TRBV2	NA	TGTGCCAGCAGTGACCCCCACGCAGGGGGCCTATTCAATGAGCAGTTCTTC	CASSDPHAGGLFNEQFF
NA	TRBJ2-5	TRBV10-3	NA	TGTGCCATCAGTCCCGGGGCGCAAGAGACCCAGTACTTC	CAISPGAQETQYF
NA	TRBJ2-1	TRBV28	NA	TGTGCCAGCAGTTTAACTAGCATCGATGAGCAGTTCTTC	CASSLTSIDEQFF
NA	TRBJ2-7	TRBV5-6	few	TGTGCCAGCAGCCAGAGGGGGGCGCCGTCCTACGAGCAGTACTTC	CASSQRGAPSYEQYF
TRBD2	TRBJ2-2	TRBV27	NA	TGTGCCAGCCTCGGGATAGCGGGAGTTGGCACCGGGGAGCTGTTTTTT	CASLGIAGVGTGELFF
TRBD1	TRBJ1-2	TRBV7-2	NA	TGTGCCAGCAGGGCAGGGGGCTCTGATGGCTACACCTTC	CASRAGGSDGYTF
TRBD2	TRBJ2-7	TRBV10-3	NA	TGTGCCATCAGTCCTTTAGAGGGACCGAGCGGGAGAGCCTACGAGCAGTACTTC	CAISPLEGPSGRAYEQYF
TRBD2	TRBJ2-3	TRBV29-1	NA	TGCAGCGTTCAGGGACTAGCGCGATCCACAGATACGCAGTATTTT	CSVQGLARSTDTQYF
NA	TRBJ2-7	TRBV6-5	NA	TGTGCCAGCAGTTACTCTCCTGGTACGGGGGACTCCTACGAGCAGTACTTC	CASSYSPGTGDSYEQYF
TRBD2	TRBJ2-1	TRBV11-2	NA	TGCGCCAGCAGCCTTATAGCGGGAGGATTCTCCTACAATGAGCAGTTCTTC	CASSLIAGGFSYNEQFF
NA	TRBJ2-7	TRBV20-1	NA	TGCAGTGCTTCCGAGGTAGCGGACTCCTACGAGCAGTACTTC	CSASEVADSYEQYF
NA	TRBJ2-7	TRBV20-1	few	TGCAGTGCTAGAGACTCAGGATACTACGAGCAGTACTTC	CSARDSGYYEQYF
TRBD1	TRBJ2-7	TRBV10-3	NA	TGTGCCATCAGGATCGGGACAGGGGTCAACGAGCAGTACTTC	CAIRIGTGVNEQYF
TRBD1	TRBJ2-2	TRBV7-9	NA	TGTGCCAGCACCGCGACAGGGATCGGAACCGGGGAGCTGTTTTTT	CASTATGIGTGELFF
NA	TRBJ2-1	TRBV3-1	few	TGTGCCAGCACCTCCAGCCGGCGGTTCAATGAGCAGTTCTTC	CASTSSRRFNEQFF
TRBD1	TRBJ2-7	TRBV18	few	TGTGCCAGCTCACCGGGACAGGGGGTCGGCGAGCAGTACTTC	CASSPGQGVGEQYF
TRBD2	TRBJ2-3	TRBV20-1	few	TGCAGTGGATACCTAGCGGGGAGCACAGATACGCAGTATTTT	CSGYLAGSTDTQYF
NA	TRBJ1-5	TRBV12-3/TRBV12-4	NA	TGTGCCAGCAGGGGAAGCAGTGGGGGCAATCAGCCCCAGCATTTT	CASRGSSGGNQPQHF
NA	TRBJ2-1	TRBV20-1	NA	TGCAGTGCCGATGGAAAACAGGGAAATGAGCAGTTCTTC	CSADGKQGNEQFF
TRBD2	TRBJ2-1	TRBV20-1	NA	TGCAGTGCCACCTTAGCGGGATCTTTGTACAATGAGCAGTTCTTC	CSATLAGSLYNEQFF
TRBD1	TRBJ2-5	TRBV12-3/TRBV12-4	NA	TGTGCCAGCAGCGGAGGACAGGTCGGAGAGACCCGGTACTTC	CASSGGQVGETRYF
TRBD2	TRBJ2-1	TRBV28	NA	TGTGCCAGCAGTTTATTTCTCCTCCGGGACACCGGGGGGGGTGAGCAGTTCTTC	CASSLFLLRDTGGGEQFF
NA	TRBJ2-5	TRBV29-1	few	TGCAGCGTTGGAAGGGTGGAGACCCAGTACTTC	CSVGRVETQYF